One sample yielded the 32 T cell receptor beta chains listed below, sequenced in a study of cytomegalovirus exposure and HLA in healthy donors (dated by TCRdb to the late 2010s). Libraries were built with the immunoSEQ multiplex PCR assay. For the multiplex PCR, a mixture combining 60 forward primers for TCR Vbeta segments and 13 reverse primers for TCR Jbeta segments was used. In its TCRdb copy, this immuneACCESS table keeps in-frame sequences only and misses some clones. Where compared with another copy, unresolved V genes explain less than half of these, and the others have no known cause. The sample data list about 160,000 clones, and about 80% of these were observed just once. The top ten hold about 13% of the sample. The sample taken for sequencing was PBMCs. Every receptor here comes from a man aged 35-49 years in good health and CMV-seropositive.

This sequence joins TRBV9 and TRBJ2-7; TRBD2 agrees at 8 bases. Looked up from germline, CDR1 is SGDLS and CDR2 is YYNGEE. The CDR3 consists of 15 residues. Trimming removed 4 bases from V and 5 bases from J; junction bases left unmatched: 11. The CDR3 nucleotides read TGTGCCAGCAGCCCGGGACTAGTCGGGGTCGACGAGCAGTACTTC. Protein: CASSPGLVGVDEQYF. Combining the CDR3 with reference TRBV9 and TRBJ2-7 gives the whole variable domain DSGVTQTPKHLITATGQRVTLRCSPRSGDLSVYWYQQSLDQGLQFLIQYYNGEERAKGNILERFSAQQFPDLHSELNLSSLELGDSALYFCASSPGLVGVDEQYFGPGTRLTVT.

The rearrangement links TRBV27 to TRBJ1-5; 10 bases line up with TRBD1. The CDR3 loop spans 15 amino acids. J gave up 2 bases and V 6 bases, and 4 bases lay outside the gene matches. Germline values: CDR1 MNHEY, CDR2 SMNVEV (reference sequence). CDR3 sequence: CASRGTGVGNQPQHF. The DNA of the CDR3 is TGTGCCAGCAGGGGGACAGGGGTTGGCAATCAGCCCCAGCATTTT.

This clone was observed a handful of times. J is TRBJ1-1 and V is TRBV5-4, with 12 positions matching TRBD1. The CDR3 has 16 residues. Germline trimming cut 5 bases from V and 1 base from J; bases unmatched to any gene: 6. The germline gives CDR1 SGHNT, CDR2 YYREEE (reference sequence). The CDR3 here is CASRRGQGAQNTEAFF. The CDR3 bases are TGTGCCAGCAGGCGGGGACAGGGGGCCCAGAACACTGAAGCTTTCTTT.

This clone was detected a few times. CDR3 sequence (DNA): TGTGCCAGCATAAGGACAGGGAGAGACACTGAAGCTTTCTTT. It translates to CASIRTGRDTEAFF. The chain recombines TRBV6-6 with TRBJ1-1; 8 bases fit TRBD1. Unmatched junction bases numbered 7, after V lost 7 bases and J lost 3 bases. The CDR3 extends over 14 amino acids. Germline V gives CDR1 MNHNY, CDR2 SVGAGI (reference sequence).

The chain has TRBV25-1 and TRBJ1-6; possibly TRBD1 for D (6 bases). CDR1 MGHDK and CDR2 SYGVNS come from the germline V gene. Trimming removed 2 bases from V and 8 bases from J, with 13 bases in between. CDR3 length equals 15 residues. The CDR3 DNA is TGTGCCAGCAGTGAAGCAGGGGCACCTTATTCACCCCTCCACTTT. Protein sequence: CASSEAGAPYSPLHF.

The chain joins TRBV10-3 to TRBJ1-2; D call uncertain. Trimming took off 6 bases at V and 10 bases at J, with 15 bases between the two ends. The germline CDR1 and CDR2 sequences are ENHRY and SYGVKD. The CDR3 runs 12 residues. The CDR3 DNA sequence: TGTGCCATCAGGGGTAATGGCGGCGACTACACCTTC. This gives the protein CAIRGNGGDYTF.

This chain joins TRBV5-1 and TRBJ1-4; D is unclear. CDR3 size: 13 residues. CDR1 and CDR2 (germline): SGHRS, YFSETQ. The V gene lost 2 bases and the J gene lost 8 bases, with 10 bases spanning the gap. CDR3 protein: CASSLAQREKLFF. The CDR3 region has the DNA TGCGCCAGCAGCTTAGCCCAGCGGGAAAAACTGTTTTTT.

This clone was detected once. The rearrangement links TRBV5-1 to TRBJ2-1; 7 positions match TRBD2. This CDR3 is built from 15 residues. The germline gives CDR1 SGHRS, CDR2 YFSETQ. J lost 3 bases, V lost 4 bases, and 7 bases had no gene match. The CDR3 DNA follows: TGCGCCAGCAGCCCCCGGGGAGGGGACTACAATGAGCAGTTCTTC. It codes for CASSPRGGDYNEQFF.

The chain uses TRBV6-1 and TRBJ2-1; the match to TRBD2 covers 8 bases. CDR3 size: 16 residues. Germline V CDR1 and CDR2: MNHNS, SASEGT. Unmatched junction bases numbered 13, after V lost 0 bases and J lost 12 bases. The CDR3 region is CASSEAPGLAGRGQFF. CDR3 nucleotides: TGTGCCAGCAGTGAAGCCCCAGGACTAGCCGGTAGGGGGCAGTTCTTC.

V gene TRBV5-1 combines with J gene TRBJ2-7; TRBD2 matches 12 bases. CDR1 SGHRS and CDR2 YFSETQ come from the germline V gene. The CDR3 runs to 15 residues. Losses at the gene ends were 4 bases for V and 2 bases for J; bases not matched to a gene: 4. CDR3 nucleotide sequence: TGCGCCAGCAGCGCTAGCGGGAGGGCCCCCTACGAGCAGTACTTC. Translating it yields CASSASGRAPYEQYF. The full variable domain, rest sourced from reference TRBV5-1 and TRBJ2-7, is KAGVTQTPRYLIKTRGQQVTLSCSPISGHRSVSWYQQTPGQGLQFLFEYFSETQRNKGNFPGRFSGRQFSNSRSEMNVSTLELGDSALYLCASSASGRAPYEQYFGPGTRLTVT.

CDR3 region: CASSLGQGGTNTEAFF. CDR3 DNA sequence: TGTGCCAGCAGCTTGGGACAGGGGGGGACGAACACTGAAGCTTTCTTT. The rearrangement uses TRBV7-6 and TRBJ1-1; 11 bases map to TRBD1. V dropped 3 bases and J dropped 1; count of bases not matched to a gene: 4. Germline lookup yields CDR1 SGHVS and CDR2 FNYEAQ. The CDR3 extends over 16 amino acids.

CDR3 sequence: CASSYPPGDSGNTIYF. CDR3 DNA sequence: TGTGCCAGCAGCTATCCTCCAGGGGACTCTGGAAACACCATATATTTT. The chain carries TRBV7-9 and TRBJ1-3; D perhaps matches TRBD1 (6 bases). V was shortened by 4 bases and J by 0 bases, with 13 bases between the two germline ends. The length of the CDR3 is 16 residues. The germline V gene encodes CDR1 SEHNR and CDR2 FQNEAQ (reference sequence).

The chain employs TRBV6-5 and TRBJ1-1; no firm D call. The CDR3 spans 14 residues. The germline V gene has CDR1 MNHEY and CDR2 SVGAGI. With 2 bases removed from V and 0 bases from J, the gap between germline ends came to 7 bases. This chain's CDR3 is CASSYGQVNTEAFF. CDR3 coding DNA: TGTGCCAGCAGTTACGGGCAGGTGAACACTGAAGCTTTCTTT.

The chain joins TRBV18 to TRBJ2-7, with TRBD1 matching 8 bases. This CDR3 is 14 amino acids long. V lost 6 bases, J lost 3 bases, and 7 bases stayed unmatched. CDR1 KGHSH and CDR2 LQKENI come from the germline V gene. CDR3 bases: TGTGCCAGCTCCAGGGGGCACGAAAACTACGAGCAGTACTTC. Its protein product is CASSRGHENYEQYF.

The chain uses TRBV28 and TRBJ2-1; TRBD2 agrees at 8 bases. The junction had 5 bases not matched to a gene; V was cut back by 11 bases and J by 8 bases. Per the germline V gene, CDR1 is MDHEN and CDR2 is SYDVKM. This CDR3 spans 11 amino acids. The CDR3 DNA follows: TGTGCCGGCGGGAGGTACGATGAGCAGTTCTTC. Protein sequence: CAGGRYDEQFF.

This clone has only one observation. V usage is TRBV2 and J usage is TRBJ2-1; 9 positions match TRBD1. CDR1 and CDR2 from the germline V gene are SNHLY and FYNNEI. J gave up 0 bases and V 8 bases, and 2 bases lay outside the gene matches. This CDR3 region has 14 residues. In DNA, the CDR3 is TGTGCCAGCGGGGGACAGGGCTCCTACAATGAGCAGTTCTTC. Its translation: CASGGQGSYNEQFF.

The V and J genes are TRBV11-3 and TRBJ2-3; 12 bases line up with TRBD2. The CDR3 covers 16 residues. Germline assignment: CDR1 SGHNT and CDR2 YENEEA. V dropped 4 bases and J dropped 3; count of bases not matched to a gene: 5. The CDR3 DNA is TGTGCCAGCAGCTCGACTAGCGGGGGCATTACAGATACGCAGTATTTT. Its translation: CASSSTSGGITDTQYF.

This rearrangement joins TRBV28 to TRBJ2-1; TRBD2 matches 7 bases. Germline V gene sequence: CDR1 MDHEN, CDR2 SYDVKM. V shed 5 bases and J 9 bases; nucleotides not matched to a gene: 13. The CDR3 spans 15 residues. The chain's CDR3 is CASSDRAGAISEQFF. CDR3 coding DNA: TGTGCCAGCAGTGACCGGGCGGGAGCAATAAGTGAGCAGTTCTTC.

This clone was detected a few times. V gene TRBV19 combines with J gene TRBJ2-1; the match to TRBD1 covers 8 bases. The CDR3 contains 16 residues. The germline CDR1 and CDR2 sequences are LNHDA and SQIVND (reference sequence). V was pared by 0 bases and J by 4 bases, with 5 bases of the junction left unmatched. The DNA for the CDR3 is TGTGCCAGTAGTATAGAAGGACAGGGAGCTTACAATGAGCAGTTCTTC. Residues: CASSIEGQGAYNEQFF. The variable domain in full, with the rest retrieved from reference TRBV19 and TRBJ2-1, is DGGITQSPKYLFRKEGQNVTLSCEQNLNHDAMYWYRQDPGQGLRLIYYSQIVNDFQKGDIAEGYSVSREKKESFPLTVTSAQKNPTAFYLCASSIEGQGAYNEQFFGPGTRLTVL.

This chain links TRBV5-1 with TRBJ2-3; TRBD2 agrees at 16 bases. The ends lost 4 bases at V and 6 bases at J; junction bases unmatched: 8. Germline CDR1 is SGHRS and CDR2 is YFSETQ. The CDR3 spans 17 residues. Written as DNA, the CDR3 is TGCGCCAGCAGCGCGGGGACTAGCGGGAGGGCCGTGGATACGCAGTATTTT. This translates into CASSAGTSGRAVDTQYF.

The chain combines TRBV25-1 with TRBJ1-1; D possibly corresponds to TRBD1 (5 bases). Trimming left V 4 bases short and J 7 bases short, with 7 bases between. This CDR3 has 11 amino acids. Germline CDR1 MGHDK, CDR2 SYGVNS. Written as DNA, the CDR3 is TGTGCCAGCAGTGCAACAGGTGAAGCTTTCTTT. Amino acids: CASSATGEAFF.

The chain uses TRBV7-2 and TRBJ2-5; TRBD2 aligns across 8 bases. The CDR3 has 15 residues. CDR1 and CDR2 from the germline V gene are SGHTA and FQGNSA. J lost 5 bases, V lost 4 bases, and 9 bases had no gene match. DNA of the CDR3: TGTGCCAGCAGCTGGAGGGGTAGCGGGACGGAGACCCAGTACTTC. The encoded protein is CASSWRGSGTETQYF.

V usage is TRBV6-5 and J usage is TRBJ1-2, with 8 bases fitting TRBD1. CDR3 length: 14 amino acids. From germline, CDR1 is MNHEY and CDR2 SVGAGI. J lost 4 bases, V lost 4 bases, and 5 bases had no gene match. The DNA for the CDR3 is TGTGCCAGCAGTTTCTCGGACAGGGCCTATGGCTACACCTTC. Translation: CASSFSDRAYGYTF.

The V and J genes are TRBV13 and TRBJ2-7; 7 nucleotides agree with TRBD1. There are 12 residues in the CDR3. V shed 5 bases and J 5 bases; nucleotides not matched to a gene: 3. Germline V gives CDR1 PRHDT, CDR2 FYEKMQ (reference sequence). The CDR3 DNA reads as TGTGCCAGCAGCACACAGGGGAACGAGCAGTACTTC. It translates to CASSTQGNEQYF. The full variable domain, rest sourced from reference TRBV13 and TRBJ2-7, is AAGVIQSPRHLIKEKRETATLKCYPIPRHDTVYWYQQGPGQDPQFLISFYEKMQSDKGSIPDRFSAQQFSDYHSELNMSSLELGDSALYFCASSTQGNEQYFGPGTRLTVT.

This chain links TRBV9 with TRBJ2-7, with a weak D call TRBD2 (6 bases). The CDR3 runs to 15 residues. Per germline, CDR1 SGDLS and CDR2 YYNGEE. Trimming removed 2 bases at V and 7 bases at J, with 19 bases between. CDR3: CASSVGLDYPLEQYF. In DNA, the CDR3 is TGTGCCAGCAGCGTTGGGTTGGACTACCCTCTGGAGCAGTACTTC.

This chain connects TRBV5-6 to TRBJ1-1; 7 bases are shared with TRBD1. Germline V gives CDR1 SGHDT, CDR2 YYEEEE. Trimming at V came to 4 bases and at J to 3 bases, leaving 3 bases not matched to a gene. The CDR3 is made up of 13 amino acids. The CDR3 here is CASSRGPDTEAFF. The CDR3 DNA is TGTGCCAGCAGCAGGGGGCCGGACACTGAAGCTTTCTTT.

The CDR3 DNA is TGTGCCAGCAGCTTAGCGGGGGGGTACCAAGAGACCCAGTACTTC. Its protein product is CASSLAGGYQETQYF. The chain couples TRBV7-6 to TRBJ2-5, with 7 positions matching TRBD2. Germline trimming cut 0 bases from V and 0 bases from J; bases unmatched to any gene: 1. The germline V gene has CDR1 SGHVS and CDR2 FNYEAQ. This CDR3 region has 15 residues.

This rearrangement joins TRBV11-2 to TRBJ2-5; the D gene is possibly TRBD2 (6 bases). Germline assignment: CDR1 SGHAT and CDR2 FQNNGV. Trimming left V 6 bases short and J 4 bases short, with 9 bases between. CDR3 length: 12 amino acids. For the CDR3, the DNA is TGTGCCAGCAGGGGACTCGCAGAGACCCAGTACTTC. It codes for CASRGLAETQYF.

The chain combines TRBV10-1 with TRBJ1-1; TRBD1 might be the D (5 bases). V gave up 3 bases and J gave up 6 bases, with 11 bases separating them. This CDR3 contains 13 residues. Per germline, CDR1 WNHNN and CDR2 SYGVQD (reference sequence). The CDR3 spells CASSESGSAEAFF. CDR3 DNA sequence: TGCGCCAGCAGTGAATCAGGGTCTGCTGAAGCTTTCTTT.

This clone is a singleton in its sample. The rearrangement uses TRBV10-3 and TRBJ1-2, with 8 bases lining up with TRBD1. CDR1 is ENHRY, CDR2 SYGVKD, per germline. The CDR3 is made up of 13 amino acids. V shed 6 bases, J shed 3 bases, and the junction held 3 bases outside the gene matches. The CDR3 spells CAISPGQDYGYTF. The DNA for the CDR3 is TGTGCCATCAGCCCGGGACAGGACTATGGCTACACCTTC.

The CDR3 coding sequence is TGTGCCAGCAGCCAAGGGCAAGCCGGGACAGGGAACGGCTACACCTTC. Translating it yields CASSQGQAGTGNGYTF. The chain carries TRBV4-2 and TRBJ1-2; 9 bases agree with TRBD1. V lost 1 base, J lost 8 bases, and 11 bases stayed unmatched. The CDR3 extends over 16 amino acids. Germline V gene sequence: CDR1 LGHNA, CDR2 YNFKEQ.

This clone was detected only a few times. The CDR3 sequence: CASSAGYGYTF. The DNA of the CDR3 is TGTGCCAGCAGTGCAGGTTATGGCTACACCTTC. V usage is TRBV28 and J usage is TRBJ1-2; no reliable D call. CDR3 length: 11 amino acids. CDR1 is MDHEN and CDR2 is SYDVKM in the germline V gene. V was trimmed by 5 bases and J by 5 bases, leaving 6 bases between them.